This is a list of T cell receptor beta chains from one sample in a study of shared clonotypes between healthy human individuals. Profiling relied on immunoSEQ multiplex PCR, and the TCRdb table lists in-frame clones only, not all of them. The repertoire holds 400,000 to 600,000 clones, with approximately 79% as singletons. Specimen: PBMCs. These receptor sequences come from a woman aged 40 to 55 in good health. Some clones in this sample may be carry-over from other donors' samples. Each CDR3 is given with its conserved first and last residue. The order of the fields is CDR3 DNA, CDR3 protein, V gene, D gene, J gene, clone size. The D gene is left open where the match is weak. Some rows mark clone size as missing; the rest say once, few, many or name a class of expanded clone.

TGCGCCAGCAGCTTGGTTGGCGGGAGATCAGATACGCAGTATTTT CASSLVGGRSDTQYF TRBV5-1 TRBD2 TRBJ2-3 -
TGTGCCAGTAGTATGGGTTTTGGTACCGGGGAGCTGTTTTTT CASSMGFGTGELFF TRBV19 - TRBJ2-2 few
TGCGCCAGCAGCTTTGGGGGCGCCGGCTATGTGTATGAGCAGTTCTTC CASSFGGAGYVYEQFF TRBV5-1 - TRBJ2-1 -
TGTGCCAGCAGCGTAACTCACGGCAGCTACGAGCAGTACTTC CASSVTHGSYEQYF TRBV7-6 - TRBJ2-7 -
TGTGCCAGTAGTATGAGGGTGGGTTGGCGGGAGGGCCTAAAAGAGACCCAGTACTTC CASSMRVGWREGLKETQYF TRBV19 TRBD2 TRBJ2-5 -
TGTGCCAGTAGCCAGGGGGTTAGAACCGGGGAGCTGTTTTTT CASSQGVRTGELFF TRBV19 TRBD1 TRBJ2-2 -
TGTGCCAGTAGTCGGGACCGCGCCGATACGCAGTATTTT CASSRDRADTQYF TRBV19 - TRBJ2-3 -
TGTGCCAGCAGTACAATAGGACTAGCGGGATCCCATGAGCAGTTCTTC CASSTIGLAGSHEQFF TRBV6-6 TRBD2 TRBJ2-1 -
TGTGCCAGCAGTTTATCCTCTCAGGGACAGAGAAACTATGGCTACACCTTC CASSLSSQGQRNYGYTF TRBV27 TRBD1 TRBJ1-2 -
TGTGCCAGCAGCTTAGTTAGCGGGAGGGCCGGTGAGCAGTTCTTC CASSLVSGRAGEQFF TRBV11-3 TRBD2 TRBJ2-1 few
TGTGCCAGCTCACCACGGGGGAGGGGGAGTCCCTACAATGAGCAGTTCTTC CASSPRGRGSPYNEQFF TRBV18 - TRBJ2-1 -
TGTGCCAGCAGTTTTCTAGTCTACGAGCGGCAGTACTTC CASSFLVYERQYF TRBV28 - TRBJ2-5 -
TGTGCCAGCAACGGGCCGCACGTAGGGGAGCTGTTTTTT CASNGPHVGELFF TRBV28 - TRBJ2-2 -
TGTGCCAGCAGCTTACGGGCCGTACAGGATATTAATCAGCCCCAGCATTTT CASSLRAVQDINQPQHF TRBV7-8 - TRBJ1-5 -
TGTGCCAGTAGTATCGCCCGACTCAGGTACACCGGGGAGCTGTTTTTT CASSIARLRYTGELFF TRBV19 - TRBJ2-2 -
TGTGCCAGCAGCTCCCGGACTAGCGGGAGTGGGGATGAGCAGTTCTTC CASSSRTSGSGDEQFF TRBV7-8 TRBD2 TRBJ2-1 -
TGTGCCAGCAGTGAATCAGGCCAGGGAGGGTTGAATTCACCCCTCCACTTT CASSESGQGGLNSPLHF TRBV25-1 - TRBJ1-6 -
TGTGCCAGCGTAGTGGGTCGGGGCGGGAGCTACGAGCAGTACTTC CASVVGRGGSYEQYF TRBV5-5 TRBD2 TRBJ2-7 once
TGTGCCAGTAGTTCCTGGGACACTCCGGCCAGCTCTGGGGCCAACGTCCTGACTTTC CASSSWDTPASSGANVLTF TRBV19 - TRBJ2-6 -
TGCGCCAGCAGCCACTGGGGGTTAGCCCCTAGCACAGATACGCAGTATTTT CASSHWGLAPSTDTQYF TRBV5-1 - TRBJ2-3 -
TGTGCCAGCAGCCCGGGGACGTACAATGAGCAGTTCTTC CASSPGTYNEQFF TRBV7-3 - TRBJ2-1 -
TGCGCCAGCAGCTTGGCCTTTCCGGCAGGGGCCGGGGAGCTGTTTTTT CASSLAFPAGAGELFF TRBV5-1 - TRBJ2-2 -
TGCAGCGTTGTGGAAATTTACGAGCAGTACTTC CSVVEIYEQYF TRBV29-1 - TRBJ2-7 -
TGTGCCAGTAGCCTCGACAGGGAAAATAGCAATCAGCCCCAGCATTTT CASSLDRENSNQPQHF TRBV19 TRBD1 TRBJ1-5 -
TGTGCCAGCAGTTTATCGGTAGGGAACCCCTACGAGCAGTACTTC CASSLSVGNPYEQYF TRBV27 - TRBJ2-7 -
TGTGCCAGTAGTCCCCTTGGGACTAGCGCCGACACCGGGGAGCTGTTTTTT CASSPLGTSADTGELFF TRBV19 TRBD2 TRBJ2-2 -
TGTGCCATCAGTTCGGACAGAAACTATGGCTACACCTTC CAISSDRNYGYTF TRBV6-5 - TRBJ1-2 -
TGTGCCAGCAGCGTAGTGGACACTGAAGGAACTAGCACAGATACGCAGTATTTT CASSVVDTEGTSTDTQYF TRBV9 - TRBJ2-3 once
TGTGCCAGCAGTTTGCGCGGGGCCTACGAGCAGTACTTC CASSLRGAYEQYF TRBV27 - TRBJ2-7 -
TGTGCCAGCAGCCCGCTGGAACTATCATATAATGAGCAGTTCTTC CASSPLELSYNEQFF TRBV7-2 - TRBJ2-1 -
TGTGCCAGCAGTGACTGGCGGGACAGAGGGAATGAGCAGTTCTTC CASSDWRDRGNEQFF TRBV2 - TRBJ2-1 -
TGTGCCAGCAGCTATACCCATCCGCTTGGAAACACCATATATTTT CASSYTHPLGNTIYF TRBV6-1 - TRBJ1-3 once
TGTGCCATCAGTTCGGTTGGGACAGGTATATCCTACAATGAGCAGTTCTTC CAISSVGTGISYNEQFF TRBV10-3 TRBD1 TRBJ2-1 -
TGCGCCAGCAGCCAAGGGCTAGCGGACAATGAGCAGTTCTTC CASSQGLADNEQFF TRBV4-3 TRBD2 TRBJ2-1 -
TGTGCCAGCAGCTATACTCCGGGACTAGCGGGAGGAACCTACGAGCAGTACTTC CASSYTPGLAGGTYEQYF TRBV7-2 TRBD2 TRBJ2-7 -